This T cell receptor beta chain originates from a study of shared clonotypes between healthy human individuals. Looking at the study overall: Three plates each covered CD4 naive and memory; CD8 naive two, CD8 memory one.

The assay was immunoSEQ multiplex PCR, and TCRdb's table has in-frame clones only and misses some. This sample has about 1.5 million clones, with 95% to 99% found just once. Germline lookup yields CDR1 WNHNN and CDR2 SYGVQD (reference sequence). The CDR3 has 13 residues. V was pared by 0 bases and J by 11 bases, with 13 bases between. Each sample came from a Caucasian adult donor living in Nashville, Tennessee. The split of CD4+ cells yielded CD45RA+ naive and CD45RA-negative memory subsets. Sequences were obtained from naive CD4+ T cells sorted from blood. Subset specified: CD45RA+ positively selected. The J gene is TRBJ1-1, the V gene TRBV10-1, with no clear D. The clonotype was recovered from a man under 40 in good health. The CDR3 here is CASSESTTRGAFF. The CDR3 DNA reads as TGCGCCAGCAGTGAGTCGACGACTCGAGGGGCTTTCTTT.